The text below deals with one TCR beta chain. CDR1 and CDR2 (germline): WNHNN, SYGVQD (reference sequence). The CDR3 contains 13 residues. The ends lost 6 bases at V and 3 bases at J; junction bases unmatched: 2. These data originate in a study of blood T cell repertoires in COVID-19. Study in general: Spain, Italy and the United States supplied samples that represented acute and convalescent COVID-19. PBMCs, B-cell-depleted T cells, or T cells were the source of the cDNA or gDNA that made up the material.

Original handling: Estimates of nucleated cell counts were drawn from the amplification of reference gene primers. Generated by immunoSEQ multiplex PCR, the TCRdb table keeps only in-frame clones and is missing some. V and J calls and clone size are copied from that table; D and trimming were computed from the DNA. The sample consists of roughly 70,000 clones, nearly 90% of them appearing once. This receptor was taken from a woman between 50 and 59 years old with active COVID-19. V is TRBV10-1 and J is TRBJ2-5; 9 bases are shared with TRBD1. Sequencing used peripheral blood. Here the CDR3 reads CASRRTGEETQYF. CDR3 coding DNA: TGCGCCAGCAGGAGGACAGGGGAAGAGACCCAGTACTTC.